This note documents a single T cell receptor (beta chain) sequence. CDR1 is MNHEY, CDR2 SMNVEV, per germline (reference sequence). The CDR3 has 13 amino acids. Trimming removed 4 bases from V and 7 bases from J, with 14 bases in between. Treatment: oral pan-JAK inhibitor, 5-10 mg twice daily. Sequencing relied on a cDNA template that was reverse transcribed from extracted RNA. Repertoires were generated with immunoSEQ multiplex PCR, while TCRdb's copy carries only in-frame clones and drops some. The repertoire holds more than 90,000 clones, with less than 75% as singletons. The data are from a study of CD8+ T cells in alopecia areata.

The J gene is TRBJ2-7, the V gene TRBV27; D possibly uses TRBD1 or TRBD2 (5 bases each). This sample comprised CD8+ T cells sorted from blood, obtained at week 24, from a patient treated with tofacitinib. The receptor was isolated from a human donor with alopecia areata. The CDR3 nucleotides are TGTGCCAGCAGTTCACTAGGGGCCCTGGAGCAGTACTTC. Amino acids: CASSSLGALEQYF.